This T cell receptor (beta chain) was identified in a study of beta chain features in type 1 diabetes. In this sample, this clone turned up a few times. Its antigen is unknown. Study-level results: For Type 1 diabetes patients, all four CD4+ subsets carried TCRB CDR3s that were moderately but significantly shorter. More deletions and fewer insertions at VDJ junctions were seen in type 1 diabetes patients.

The CDR3 length is 15 residues. V lost 2 bases to trimming and J lost 0 bases; unmatched junction nucleotides: 2. CDR1 is MDHEN and CDR2 is SYDVKM in the germline V gene. Expressed TCRB transcripts were sequenced because the entire RNA isolate underwent reverse transcription. Libraries were prepared by immunoSEQ multiplex PCR; TCRdb keeps only in-frame clonotypes and omits some of them. The sample contains some 360,000 clones, 8% to 10% of which appear only once. This TCR was sampled from a man in his thirties or forties with type 1 diabetes. The chain employs TRBV28 and TRBJ2-3; 7 nucleotides line up with TRBD2. Sequencing was performed on central memory CD4+ T cells from blood. In DNA form, the CDR3 reads TGTGCCAGCAGTTTAGCTAGCGGAAGCACAGATACGCAGTATTTT. It codes for CASSLASGSTDTQYF.